A single sample is the source of the 30 T cell receptor beta chains below, sequenced in a study of T cell repertoires in cytomegalovirus infection. TCRdb fed the reads into MiXCR, producing one record per CDR3 protein. The sample has some 400,000 distinct CDR3 sequences, approximately 33% seen once. Specimen: PBMCs. The source is a human donor in good health (CMV status not recorded). Some clones in this sample may be carry-over from other donors' samples.

As regards this clonotype: Compared with germline, one end of the junction differs, possibly owing to a read error. V usage is TRBV6-1 and J usage is TRBJ2-1, with D perhaps being TRBD1 or TRBD2 (5 bases each). CDR3 size: 16 residues. In germline, CDR1 is MNHNS, CDR2 SASEGT. Here the CDR3 reads CASSEEVRGSYKEQVF. CDR3 bases: TGTGCCAGCAGTGAAGAGGTGAGGGGCTCCTACAAGGAGCAGGTCTTC.

This chain uses TRBV6-6 with TRBJ1-1; unclear D gene. With 0 bases removed from V and 5 bases from J, the gap between germline ends came to 10 bases. The CDR3 covers 14 residues. CDR1 MNHNY and CDR2 SVGAGI come from the germline V gene (reference sequence). The CDR3 coding sequence is TGTGCCAGCAGTTACTCGGGCTATGGGACTGAAGCTTTCTTT. This gives the protein CASSYSGYGTEAFF.

The table lists this clonotype with a few counts. The gene calls are TRBV6-1 and TRBJ2-1; tentatively, D is TRBD1 or TRBD2 (5 bases each). The CDR3 is 14 residues long. Germline V gene data show CDR1 as MNHNS and CDR2 as SASEGT. The V end lost 8 bases, the J end lost 7 bases, and 18 bases lay between the germline ends. The DNA of the CDR3 is TGTGCCAGCGGAGTGGGACGGAGCCTTAATGAGCAGTTCTTC. This encodes CASGVGRSLNEQFF.

CDR3 DNA: TGTGCCAGCTTAAGCAGACAGGGGAATTCACCCCTCCACTTT. This encodes CASLSRQGNSPLHF. This rearrangement joins TRBV6-5 to TRBJ1-6; 8 positions match TRBD1. Germline V gives CDR1 MNHEY, CDR2 SVGAGI. V lost 8 bases, J lost 7 bases, and 7 bases stayed unmatched. The CDR3 consists of 14 residues.

A note on this clonotype: One end of the junction does not line up with germline, which may come from a read error. The chain carries TRBV4-1 and TRBJ1-5; D unresolved. Germline CDR1 is MGHRA and CDR2 is YSYEKL. This CDR3 is built from 15 residues. Written as DNA, the CDR3 is TGCGCCAGCAGCCAAGAGCCGTATGGCAATCATCCCCAGCATTTT. It yields the protein CASSQEPYGNHPQHF.

The rearrangement uses TRBV4-3 and TRBJ2-1, with D perhaps TRBD1 (6 bases). This CDR3 comprises 15 residues. In germline, CDR1 is LGHNA, CDR2 YSLEER. V lost 0 bases to trimming and J lost 7 bases, with 13 bases between them. DNA of the CDR3: TGCGCCAGCAGCCAAGATTGGGGGCCCCTAAATGAGCAGTTCTTC. Its translation: CASSQDWGPLNEQFF.

The chain couples TRBV28 to TRBJ2-1; D is possibly TRBD1 or TRBD2 (5 bases each). This CDR3 is built from 17 residues. Trimming cost V 6 bases and J 2 bases, with 20 bases left between them. The germline gives CDR1 MDHEN, CDR2 SYDVKM. The CDR3 region is CASRRDDGIGTYNEQFF. For the CDR3, the DNA is TGTGCCAGCAGAAGGGACGACGGAATTGGAACCTACAATGAGCAGTTCTTC.

This clonotype was seen more than once but under ten times. V gene TRBV7-3 combines with J gene TRBJ2-3; D unclear. V dropped 4 bases and J dropped 2 bases, with 10 bases sitting between them. CDR1 and CDR2 from the germline V gene are SGHTA and FQGTGA. The CDR3 spans 14 residues. CDR3 region: CASSSFEDTDTQYF. DNA of the CDR3: TGTGCCAGCAGCTCGTTCGAGGACACAGATACGCAGTATTTT. Full variable domain (outside the CDR3, taken from reference TRBV7-3 and TRBJ2-3): GAGVSQTPSNKVTEKGKYVELRCDPISGHTALYWYRQSLGQGPEFLIYFQGTGAADDSGLPNDRFFAVRPEGSVSTLKIQRTERGDSAVYLCASSSFEDTDTQYFGPGTRLTVL.

This clonotype was found a few times. The gene calls are TRBV5-1 and TRBJ2-3; 12 bases match TRBD2. The CDR3 is 16 amino acids. V lost 0 bases to trimming and J lost 5 bases; unmatched junction nucleotides: 4. Germline V lookup: CDR1 SGHRS, CDR2 YFSETQ. Written as DNA, the CDR3 is TGCGCCAGCAGCTTGGCCACGACTAGCGGGGGAGATACGCAGTATTTT. Its protein is CASSLATTSGGDTQYF.

There are a few counts of this clonotype. The chain joins TRBV6-1 to TRBJ1-2, with 7 bases that match TRBD1. J was trimmed by 3 bases and V by 2 bases; bases with no gene match: 0. Looked up from germline, CDR1 is MNHNS and CDR2 is SASEGT. The CDR3 contains 13 residues. The DNA of the CDR3 is TGTGCCAGCAGTGAACAGGGGGACTATGGCTACACCTTC. Amino acids: CASSEQGDYGYTF.

The chain links TRBV5-4 to TRBJ1-1, with D possibly TRBD1 on 5 matching bases. With 0 bases removed from V and 0 bases from J, the gap between germline ends came to 9 bases. Germline CDR1 is SGHNT and CDR2 is YYREEE (reference sequence). The CDR3 sequence is 15 residues long. CDR3 nucleotides: TGTGCCAGCAGCTTGGCGGGGGGAATGAACACTGAAGCTTTCTTT. Encoded protein: CASSLAGGMNTEAFF. Full variable domain (missing parts from reference TRBV5-4 and TRBJ1-1): ETGVTQSPTHLIKTRGQQVTLRCSSQSGHNTVSWYQQALGQGPQFIFQYYREEENGRGNFPPRFSGLQFPNYSSELNVNALELDDSALYLCASSLAGGMNTEAFFGQGTRLTVV.

In this sample, this clonotype turned up a few times. This rearrangement joins TRBV20-1 to TRBJ2-1, with 13 positions matching TRBD2. CDR3 length: 15 amino acids. The germline gives CDR1 DFQATT, CDR2 SNEGSKA (reference sequence). V gave up 5 bases and J gave up 2 bases; unmatched junction bases: 3. In DNA form, the CDR3 reads TGCAGTGCTGGGACTAGCGGGGACACCTACAATGAGCAGTTCTTC. Translating it yields CSAGTSGDTYNEQFF.

Remarks on this clonotype: One end of the junction is discordant with germline, which a read error may explain. The rearrangement joins TRBV7-9 to TRBJ2-5, with unresolved D. This CDR3 is 14 amino acids long. Germline lookup yields CDR1 SEHNR and CDR2 FQNEAQ (reference sequence). The CDR3: CSSSLGLGSETQYF. For the CDR3, the DNA is TGTTCCAGCAGCCTCGGTCTGGGAAGCGAGACCCAGTACTTC.

The count of this clonotype is one. The chain is built from TRBV18 and TRBJ1-2; 8 bases match TRBD1. Germline V gene sequence: CDR1 KGHSH, CDR2 LQKENI. Trimming removed 3 bases from V and 0 bases from J; junction bases left unmatched: 9. The CDR3 totals 17 residues. CDR3 bases: TGTGCCAGCTCACCGACAGGGGCCGGGGCTACTAACTATGGCTACACCTTC. Translation: CASSPTGAGATNYGYTF.

This clonotype occurred many times. In nucleotides, the CDR3 is TGTGCCAGCGCCCAACAGGGTAACACTGAAGCTTTCTTT. Protein product: CASAQQGNTEAFF. V usage is TRBV7-6 and J usage is TRBJ1-1, with D perhaps matching TRBD1 (6 bases). Germline-derived CDR1 and CDR2 are SGHVS and FNYEAQ. V lost 8 bases to trimming and J lost 2 bases, with 12 bases between them. This CDR3 has 13 amino acids. The full variable domain, in which reference TRBV7-6 and TRBJ1-1 provide the parts outside the CDR3, is GAGVSQSPRYKVTKRGQDVALRCDPISGHVSLYWYRQALGQGPEFLTYFNYEAQQDKSGLPNDRFSAERPEGSISTLTIQRTEQRDSAMYRCASAQQGNTEAFFGQGTRLTVV.

In this sample, this clonotype turned up a few times. The CDR3 sequence is CASSTGTAIYEQYF. CDR3 in DNA: TGTGCCAGCAGCACCGGGACCGCCATATACGAGCAGTACTTC. V is TRBV7-9 and J is TRBJ2-7, with D perhaps matching TRBD1 or TRBD2 (5 bases each). CDR3 length: 14 residues. Germline CDR1 reads SEHNR; CDR2 reads FQNEAQ (reference sequence). The V end lost 5 bases, the J end lost 4 bases, and 15 bases lay between the germline ends.

Ten or more counts support this clonotype. The rearrangement uses TRBV11-2 and TRBJ2-7; TRBD1 matches at 7 bases. This CDR3 is built from 14 residues. V was clipped by 4 bases and J by 2 bases; unmatched bases: 5. Looked up from germline, CDR1 is SGHAT and CDR2 is FQNNGV. CDR3 region: CASSSRQGAYEQYF. DNA of the CDR3: TGTGCCAGCAGCTCCAGACAGGGAGCCTACGAGCAGTACTTC. Using reference TRBV11-2 and TRBJ2-7 for the parts outside the CDR3, the full variable domain is EAGVAQSPRYKIIEKRQSVAFWCNPISGHATLYWYQQILGQGPKLLIQFQNNGVVDDSQLPKDRFSAERLKGVDSTLKIQPAKLEDSAVYLCASSSRQGAYEQYFGPGTRLTVT.

The CDR3 region is CSVDRTGSSYNEQFF. CDR3 in DNA: TGCAGCGTTGATAGGACAGGAAGCTCCTACAATGAGCAGTTCTTC. The chain employs TRBV29-1 and TRBJ2-1, with 7 bases aligning to TRBD1. This CDR3 is 15 amino acids long. Germline CDR1 SQVTM, CDR2 ANQGSEA. The J segment lost 0 bases and the V segment lost 3 bases, leaving 5 bases of the junction unmatched.

The rearrangement joins TRBV7-2 to TRBJ1-1; D gene uncertain. Germline CDR1 is SGHTA and CDR2 is FQGNSA. The length of the CDR3 is 13 residues. With 1 base removed from V and 3 bases from J, the gap between germline ends came to 6 bases. The CDR3 DNA follows: TGTGCCAGCAGCTTAGTCCCAGACACTGAAGCTTTCTTT. It specifies CASSLVPDTEAFF.

V is TRBV4-3 and J is TRBJ2-2, with 11 bases fitting TRBD2. J was trimmed by 6 bases and V by 1 base; bases with no gene match: 1. Germline V gives CDR1 LGHNA, CDR2 YSLEER. CDR3 length equals 15 residues. The CDR3, as DNA: TGCGCCAGCAGCCAAGTACTAGCGGGGGCCGGGGAGCTGTTTTTT. Its translation is CASSQVLAGAGELFF.

This clonotype was observed many times. The chain carries TRBV5-1 and TRBJ2-1; 9 positions match TRBD2. The CDR3 runs to 16 residues. Germline V gene sequence: CDR1 SGHRS, CDR2 YFSETQ. With 3 bases clipped from V and 9 bases from J, the junction kept 13 bases outside the gene matches. The CDR3 sequence: CASSWGSQRGVLEQFF. The CDR3 DNA follows: TGCGCCAGCAGCTGGGGGTCTCAGCGGGGGGTCCTTGAGCAGTTCTTC.

Comments on this clonotype: A read error may be the cause here, since a much bigger clone is one base away. The chain combines TRBV7-2 with TRBJ1-3, with D unclear. The CDR3 contains 15 residues. Germline CDR1 reads SGHTA; CDR2 reads FQGNSA. CDR3 bases: TGTGCCAGCAGCTCGGCGGGAAACTCTGGAAACACCACATATTTT. Protein: CASSSAGNSGNTTYF.

This clonotype was seen more than once but under ten times. Compared with germline, one end of the junction differs, possibly owing to a read error. The chain recombines TRBV6-1 with TRBJ1-4, with TRBD1 matching over 7 bases. Germline-derived CDR1 and CDR2 are MNHNS and SASEGT. The CDR3 length is 14 residues. CDR3 sequence reads: CASREGATNEKLFF. The DNA for the CDR3 is TGTGCCAGCAGAGAGGGGGCAACGAATGAAAAACTGTTTTTT.

This clonotype was observed many times. The rearrangement uses TRBV7-2 and TRBJ2-6; the D is unclear. The CDR3 spans 14 residues. Looked up from germline, CDR1 is SGHTA and CDR2 is FQGNSA. Trimming cost V 5 bases and J 0 bases, with 5 bases left between them. This chain's CDR3 is CASSVSSGANVLTF. The CDR3, as DNA: TGTGCCAGCAGCGTCAGCTCTGGGGCCAACGTCCTGACTTTC.

This clonotype was seen only a few times. A read error may be the cause here, since a much bigger clone is one base away. The chain employs TRBV15 and TRBJ2-7, with D perhaps matching TRBD1 or TRBD2 (5 bases each). V lost 5 bases and J lost 3, with 8 bases in between. The CDR3 is made up of 12 amino acids. The V gene's germline CDR1 is LNHNV and CDR2 YYDKDF (reference sequence). This chain's CDR3 is CATSRDGYEQYF. CDR3 DNA: TGTGCCACCAGCCGGGACGGCTACGAGCAGTACTTC.

This clonotype has at least ten counts. The chain combines TRBV7-2 with TRBJ1-2, with TRBD1 as a possible D gene (6 bases). Germline V lookup: CDR1 SGHTA, CDR2 FQGNSA. CDR3 size: 14 residues. V gave up 5 bases and J gave up 4 bases, with 14 bases separating them. The DNA of the CDR3 is TGTGCCAGCAGCCTGTACAGGGAACCCTATGGCTACACCTTC. Encoded protein: CASSLYREPYGYTF.

The CDR3 sequence: CASSLGFSRRLMNTEAFF. CDR3 nucleotide sequence: TGTGCCAGCTCCTTGGGATTTAGCAGGCGACTTATGAACACTGAAGCTTTCTTT. The V call is TRBV19, the J call TRBJ1-1; unclear D gene. The germline gives CDR1 LNHDA, CDR2 SQIVND (reference sequence). V lost 9 bases and J lost 0, with 26 bases in between. The CDR3 loop spans 18 amino acids.

The rearrangement uses TRBV30 and TRBJ1-1, with 11 bases aligning to TRBD1. J lost 4 bases, V lost 4 bases, and 2 bases had no gene match. The CDR3 covers 13 residues. CDR1 GTSNPN and CDR2 SVGIG come from the germline V gene (reference sequence). The CDR3 protein is CAWTGTGGTEAFF. CDR3 sequence (DNA): TGTGCCTGGACCGGGACAGGGGGCACTGAAGCTTTCTTT.

The chain recombines TRBV11-2 with TRBJ2-1; no definite D call. Germline V lookup: CDR1 SGHAT, CDR2 FQNNGV. This CDR3 region has 16 residues. V lost 5 bases and J 13 bases, leaving 27 bases between the germline ends. CDR3 nucleotides: TGTGCCAGCAGCACCCGAGGTGGGGTCTCCGATCTCGGACAGTTCTTC. Translated, it gives CASSTRGGVSDLGQFF.

On this clonotype itself: One junction end does not reproduce the germline sequence, and a read error may be involved. DNA of the CDR3: TGTGACAGCAGAATCCAGGGGACGGGCGTCGGGGAGCAGTACTTC. Translated, it gives CDSRIQGTGVGEQYF. V gene TRBV28 combines with J gene TRBJ2-7, with a tentative D call TRBD1 (6 bases). CDR3 length: 15 amino acids. CDR1 MDHEN and CDR2 SYDVKM come from the germline V gene.